This entry concerns a single TCR beta chain. The clone's antigen remains unknown. Per-nucleotide qualities are absent, and no much larger clonotype sits a single base away. Inclusive of the bounding cysteine and phenylalanine, the CDR3 is 16 residues long. Here the CDR3 DNA is all that survives: 48 bases in frame from base 1. Looking up the germline V gene (reference sequence) yields CDR1 SEHNR and CDR2 FQNEAQ. The junction carries 19 bases between V and J, which are trimmed by 4 bases and 6 bases respectively. The data are from a study of blood T cell repertoires in COVID-19 (dated by TCRdb to the early 2020s). Background on the whole study: The collaborator samples originated in the United States, Italy and Spain and spanned the acute and convalescent phases of COVID-19. Where available, HLA class I and class II types were obtained from metadata supplied by the sample provider rather than from assay-based typing. The material from the prospective study consisted of cDNA or gDNA derived from T cells, B-cell-depleted T cells, or PBMCs. Samples came from the ongoing ImmuneRACE study (first 160 participants) plus 1,254 subjects from 6 global collaborators. The repertoires were released in a freely available public database intended as a resource for research on the immune response to SARS-CoV-2. Deeply sampled blood TCRbeta repertoires from subjects exposed to, actively infected with, or recovered from COVID-19 were included in the dataset. A de-identified subject ID, COVID-19 status, age in years and sex were almost always included in the sample metadata.

The research as a whole found: The quantity of clinical and demographic metadata differed by source and by participant and was supplied without curation.

TCRbeta CDR3 regions were amplified from genomic DNA by means of the immunoSEQ Assay, a bias-controlled multiplex PCR. As for how the authors treated the data: Within the assay, amplification of reference gene primers was used to estimate how many nucleated cells each sample contained. To quantify the absolute abundance of each unique TCRbeta CDR3 rearrangement, sequence reads were collapsed and filtered. For each sample, productive Simpson clonality was calculated by taking the square root of Simpson's diversity index across productive rearrangements. Not all clones reach the TCRdb copy of this immuneACCESS table, which keeps in-frame sequences only. Checked studies attribute under half of the gap to unresolved V genes and leave the rest unexplained. The DNA gave D and trimming, while V, J and clone size come from that table. The sample includes 200,000 to 250,000 clones, with around 81% observed a single time. The ten largest clones capture 3% of the sample.

Another Seattle source contributed samples from volunteer blood donors who had recovered from COVID-19. Each collaborating institution followed its own protocols to collect whole blood in K2EDTA tubes. For TCRbeta analysis, collaborator samples were shipped as frozen whole blood, as isolated PBMCs, or as DNA extracted from either sample type. Input material: peripheral blood. The rearranged chain carries TRBV7-9 and TRBJ2-1; the D region possibly corresponds to TRBD2 (6 bases align). This clonotype was sampled from a woman aged 25 to 39 who had recovered from COVID-19. The CDR3 protein is CASSSLATRRVNEQFF. The sequence in DNA is TGTGCCAGCAGCTCCCTAGCGACTAGGCGGGTCAATGAGCAGTTCTTC.